These 8 T cell receptor beta chains were sequenced from one sample in a study of T-cell reconstitution after alpha-beta-depleted transplantation in children. During its preparation, the TCRbeta library received unique molecular identifiers. TCRdb redid the calling of the PCR reads with MiXCR, one entry per CDR3 protein. Among about 830,000 distinct CDR3 sequences listed, 16% were seen once. The specimen comprised PBMCs, mostly from graft donor cells, sampled 360 days after TCRalphabeta/CD19-depleted stem cell transplant. The receptors here all came from a male patient under 18 who had a stem cell transplant for acute lymphoblastic leukemia, so the T cells may come from the graft donor.

This clonotype showed up just a few times. As the CDR3 is not closed by the conserved phenylalanine or tryptophan, this likely results from a read error. The V gene is TRBV12-3 or TRBV12-4, the J gene TRBJ2-2, with 7 bases fitting TRBD1. The CDR3 contains 14 residues. With V trimmed by 6 bases and J by 5 bases, 6 bases remained unmatched. Here the CDR3 reads CASSFIQGTGELFS. The CDR3 bases are TGTGCCAGCAGCTTTATACAGGGGACCGGGGAGCTGTTTTCT.

The table lists this clonotype with many counts. This sequence joins TRBV29-1 and TRBJ1-3; no definite D call. V was trimmed by 5 bases and J by 0 bases, leaving 5 bases between them. The CDR3 is 12 residues long. The germline V gene encodes CDR1 SQVTM and CDR2 ANQGSEA. CDR3 nucleotide sequence: TGCAGCGTTCGCGACTCTGGAAACACCATATATTTT. This gives the protein CSVRDSGNTIYF.

The CDR3 sequence is CASTQGAEQFF. In nucleotides, the CDR3 is TGTGCCAGCACCCAGGGCGCTGAGCAGTTCTTC. The chain joins TRBV12-3 or TRBV12-4 to TRBJ2-1; perhaps TRBD1 as D (5 bases). V lost 7 bases and J lost 9, with 10 bases in between. The CDR3 is 11 residues long.

The V call is TRBV21-1, the J call TRBJ2-7; the table assigns TRBD2, which was not confirmed against the DNA. TRBV21-1 represents a pseudogene. This CDR3 comprises 18 residues. CDR3 nucleotide sequence: TGTGCCAGCAGTAGCACTAGCGGGACAGACGCCCCCGGGTACGAGCAGTACTTC. Its protein product is CASSSTSGTDAPGYEQYF.

The CDR3 nucleotides read TGTGCCAGTAGTATCGGGGAGGGGACCCAGTACTTC. This translates into CASSIGEGTQYF. This chain links TRBV19 with TRBJ2-5, with 7 bases aligning to TRBD2. This CDR3 comprises 12 residues. Germline V gives CDR1 LNHDA, CDR2 SQIVND (reference sequence). V shed 3 bases and J 7 bases; nucleotides not matched to a gene: 2.

This clonotype has more than one count but fewer than ten. V is TRBV29-1 and J is TRBJ2-1; the D is unclear. The CDR3 loop spans 11 amino acids. Germline CDR1 SQVTM, CDR2 ANQGSEA. Trimming took off 4 bases at V and 6 bases at J, with 7 bases between the two ends. Here the CDR3 DNA reads TGCAGCGTTGTCACGTTCAATGAGCAGTTCTTC. Protein: CSVVTFNEQFF.

The chain is built from TRBV5-1 and TRBJ1-4, with 8 bases fitting TRBD1. Germline V lookup: CDR1 SGHRS, CDR2 YFSETQ. This CDR3 is built from 14 residues. Trimming removed 3 bases from V and 8 bases from J; junction bases left unmatched: 6. CDR3 nucleotides: TGCGCCAGCAGCTCGACAGGGGTTGGCGAAAAACTGTTTTTT. This translates into CASSSTGVGEKLFF.

V gene TRBV19 combines with J gene TRBJ2-2; unclear D gene. V lost 7 bases and J 0 bases, leaving 15 bases between the germline ends. The CDR3 has 16 residues. The germline V gene has CDR1 LNHDA and CDR2 SQIVND (reference sequence). The CDR3 sequence: CASNPRGRANTGELFF. For the CDR3, the DNA is TGTGCCAGTAACCCCAGAGGTAGGGCGAACACCGGGGAGCTGTTTTTT.